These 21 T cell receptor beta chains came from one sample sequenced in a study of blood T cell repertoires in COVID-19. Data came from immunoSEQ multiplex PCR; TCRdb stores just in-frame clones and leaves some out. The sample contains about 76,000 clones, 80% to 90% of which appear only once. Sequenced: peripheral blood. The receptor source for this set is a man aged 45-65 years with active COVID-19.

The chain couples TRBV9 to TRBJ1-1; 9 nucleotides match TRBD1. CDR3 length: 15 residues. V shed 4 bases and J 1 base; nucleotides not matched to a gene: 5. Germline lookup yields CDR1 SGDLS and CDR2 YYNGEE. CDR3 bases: TGTGCCAGCAGCACCCTGGACAGGGGGAACACTGAAGCTTTCTTT. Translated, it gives CASSTLDRGNTEAFF.

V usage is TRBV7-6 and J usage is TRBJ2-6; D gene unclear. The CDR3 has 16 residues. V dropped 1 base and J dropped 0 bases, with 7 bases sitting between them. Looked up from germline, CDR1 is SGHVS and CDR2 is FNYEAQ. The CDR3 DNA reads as TGTGCCAGCAGCTTAGTAGTAAGCTCTGGGGCCAACGTCCTGACTTTC. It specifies CASSLVVSSGANVLTF.

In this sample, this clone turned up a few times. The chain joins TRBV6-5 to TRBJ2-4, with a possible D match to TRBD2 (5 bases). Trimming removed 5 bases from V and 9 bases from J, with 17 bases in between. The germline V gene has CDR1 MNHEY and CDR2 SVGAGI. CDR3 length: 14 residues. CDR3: CASSPTGFAGIQYF. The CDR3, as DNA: TGTGCCAGCAGTCCCACGGGTTTCGCGGGCATTCAGTACTTC.

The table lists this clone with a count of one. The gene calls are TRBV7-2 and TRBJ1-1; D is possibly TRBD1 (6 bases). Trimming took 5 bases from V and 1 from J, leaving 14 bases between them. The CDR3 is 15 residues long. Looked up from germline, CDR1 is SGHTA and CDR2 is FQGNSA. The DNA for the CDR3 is TGTGCCAGCAGCCTCAGACAGGCCCCGAACACTGAAGCTTTCTTT. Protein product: CASSLRQAPNTEAFF.

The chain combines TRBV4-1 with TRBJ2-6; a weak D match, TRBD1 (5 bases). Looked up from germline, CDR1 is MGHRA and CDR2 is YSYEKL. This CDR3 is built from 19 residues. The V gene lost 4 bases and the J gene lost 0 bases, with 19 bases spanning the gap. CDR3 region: CASSPESNRHSSGANVLTF. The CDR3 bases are TGCGCCAGCAGCCCAGAAAGCAACAGGCATAGCTCTGGGGCCAACGTCCTGACTTTC.

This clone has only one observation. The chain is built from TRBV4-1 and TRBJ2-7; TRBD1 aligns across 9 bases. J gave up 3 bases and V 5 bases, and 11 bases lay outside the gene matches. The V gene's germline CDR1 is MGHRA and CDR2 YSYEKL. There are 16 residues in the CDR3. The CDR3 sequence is CASSVAGTGTIYEQYF. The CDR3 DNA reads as TGCGCCAGCAGCGTGGCCGGGACAGGGACAATCTACGAGCAGTACTTC.

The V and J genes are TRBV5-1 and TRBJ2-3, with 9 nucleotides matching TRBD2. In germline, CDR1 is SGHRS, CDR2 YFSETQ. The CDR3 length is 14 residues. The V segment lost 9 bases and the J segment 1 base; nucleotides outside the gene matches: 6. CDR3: CATRLAARTDTQYF. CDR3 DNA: TGCGCCACCCGACTAGCGGCTCGCACAGATACGCAGTATTTT.

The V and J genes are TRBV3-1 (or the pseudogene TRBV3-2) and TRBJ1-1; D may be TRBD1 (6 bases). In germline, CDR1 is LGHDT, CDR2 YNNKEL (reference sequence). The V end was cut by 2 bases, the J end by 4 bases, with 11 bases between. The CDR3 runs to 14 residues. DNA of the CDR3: TGTGCCAGCAGCCAACGAGGGGGTACCACTGAAGCTTTCTTT. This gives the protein CASSQRGGTTEAFF.

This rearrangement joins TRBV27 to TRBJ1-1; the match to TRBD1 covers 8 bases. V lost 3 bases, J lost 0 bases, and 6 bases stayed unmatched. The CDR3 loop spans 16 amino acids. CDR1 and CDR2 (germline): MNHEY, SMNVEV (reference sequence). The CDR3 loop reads CASSFRAGGLNTEAFF. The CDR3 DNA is TGTGCCAGCAGTTTCCGAGCAGGGGGCTTGAACACTGAAGCTTTCTTT.

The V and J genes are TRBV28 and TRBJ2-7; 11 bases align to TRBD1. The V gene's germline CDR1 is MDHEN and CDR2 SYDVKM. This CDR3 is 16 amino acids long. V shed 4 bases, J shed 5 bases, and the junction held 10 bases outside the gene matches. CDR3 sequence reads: CASSSLGQGASHEQYF. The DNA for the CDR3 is TGTGCCAGCAGTTCACTTGGACAGGGGGCGTCCCACGAGCAGTACTTC.

The CDR3 spells CASSSDGSNQPQHF. The CDR3 bases are TGTGCCAGCTCAAGCGACGGGAGCAATCAGCCCCAGCATTTT. This chain uses TRBV18 with TRBJ1-5, with D uncertain. The V end was cut by 5 bases, the J end by 1 base, with 9 bases between. The CDR3 consists of 14 residues. Germline V lookup: CDR1 KGHSH, CDR2 LQKENI.

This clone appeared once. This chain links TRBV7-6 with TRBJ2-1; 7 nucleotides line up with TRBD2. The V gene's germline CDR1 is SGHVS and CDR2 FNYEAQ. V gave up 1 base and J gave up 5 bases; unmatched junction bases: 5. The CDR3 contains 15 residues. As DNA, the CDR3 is TGTGCCAGCAGCTTAGTCGAGCGGGATAACAATGAGCAGTTCTTC. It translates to CASSLVERDNNEQFF. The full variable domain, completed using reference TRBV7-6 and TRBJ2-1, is GAGVSQSPRYKVTKRGQDVALRCDPISGHVSLYWYRQALGQGPEFLTYFNYEAQQDKSGLPNDRFSAERPEGSISTLTIQRTEQRDSAMYRCASSLVERDNNEQFFGPGTRLTVL.

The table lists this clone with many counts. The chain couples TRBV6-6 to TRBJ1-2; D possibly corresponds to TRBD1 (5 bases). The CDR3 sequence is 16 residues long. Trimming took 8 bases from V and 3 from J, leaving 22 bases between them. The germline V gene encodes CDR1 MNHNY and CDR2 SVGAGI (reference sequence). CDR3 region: CASSLRGGAGDYGYTF. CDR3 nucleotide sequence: TGTGCCAGCTCCCTGCGGGGAGGGGCCGGGGACTATGGCTACACCTTC.

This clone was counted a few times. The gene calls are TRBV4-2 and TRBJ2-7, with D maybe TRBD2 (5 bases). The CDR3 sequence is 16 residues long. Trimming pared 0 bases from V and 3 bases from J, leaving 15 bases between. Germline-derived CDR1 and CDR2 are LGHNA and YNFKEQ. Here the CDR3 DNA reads TGTGCCAGCAGCCAAGATAGCGCCGCCGGACTCTACGAGCAGTACTTC. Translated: CASSQDSAAGLYEQYF.

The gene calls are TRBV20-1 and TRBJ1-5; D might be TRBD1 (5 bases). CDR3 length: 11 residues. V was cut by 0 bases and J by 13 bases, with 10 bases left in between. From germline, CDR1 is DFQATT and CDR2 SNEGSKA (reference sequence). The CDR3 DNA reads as TGCAGTGCTAGAGATAATCAGGGTCAGCATTTT. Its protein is CSARDNQGQHF.

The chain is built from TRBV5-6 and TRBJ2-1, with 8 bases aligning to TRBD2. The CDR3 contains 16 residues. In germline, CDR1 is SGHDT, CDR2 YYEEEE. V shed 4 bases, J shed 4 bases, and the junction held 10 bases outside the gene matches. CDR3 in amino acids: CASSPPSGRAYNEQFF. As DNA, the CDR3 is TGTGCCAGCAGCCCGCCAAGCGGGAGAGCTTACAATGAGCAGTTCTTC.

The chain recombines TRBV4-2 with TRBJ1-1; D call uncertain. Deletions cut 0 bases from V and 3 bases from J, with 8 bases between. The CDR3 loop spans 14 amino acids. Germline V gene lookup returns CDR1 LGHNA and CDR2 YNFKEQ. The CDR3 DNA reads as TGTGCCAGCAGCCAAGATCTCCGGTACACTGAAGCTTTCTTT. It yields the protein CASSQDLRYTEAFF.

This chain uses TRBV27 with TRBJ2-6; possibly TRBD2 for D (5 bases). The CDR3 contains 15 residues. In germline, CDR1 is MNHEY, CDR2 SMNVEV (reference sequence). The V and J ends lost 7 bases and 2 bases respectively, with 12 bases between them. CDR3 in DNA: TGTGCCAGCACCCTCCTCGGGACTGGGGCCAACGTCCTGACTTTC. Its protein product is CASTLLGTGANVLTF.

CDR3 DNA: TGTGCCAGCAGCCTGACAGGGGGGATCTACAATGAGCAGTTCTTC. Translated: CASSLTGGIYNEQFF. The chain joins TRBV28 to TRBJ2-1; 9 nucleotides line up with TRBD1. The V segment lost 6 bases and the J segment 3 bases; nucleotides outside the gene matches: 6. Germline V gene data show CDR1 as MDHEN and CDR2 as SYDVKM. The CDR3 totals 15 residues.

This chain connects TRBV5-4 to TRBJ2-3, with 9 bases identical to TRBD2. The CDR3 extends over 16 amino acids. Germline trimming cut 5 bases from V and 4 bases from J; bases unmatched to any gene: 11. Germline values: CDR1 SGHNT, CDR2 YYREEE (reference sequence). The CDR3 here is CASSPGLARAADTQYF. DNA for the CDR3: TGTGCCAGCAGTCCTGGACTAGCGAGGGCGGCAGATACGCAGTATTTT. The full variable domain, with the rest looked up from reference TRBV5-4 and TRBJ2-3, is ETGVTQSPTHLIKTRGQQVTLRCSSQSGHNTVSWYQQALGQGPQFIFQYYREEENGRGNFPPRFSGLQFPNYSSELNVNALELDDSALYLCASSPGLARAADTQYFGPGTRLTVL.

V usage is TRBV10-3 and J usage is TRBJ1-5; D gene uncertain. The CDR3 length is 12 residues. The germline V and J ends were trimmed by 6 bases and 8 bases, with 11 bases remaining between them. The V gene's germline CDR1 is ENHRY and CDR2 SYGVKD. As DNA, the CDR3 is TGTGCCATCAGCCCATCCGGGGAGCCCCAGCATTTT. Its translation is CAISPSGEPQHF.